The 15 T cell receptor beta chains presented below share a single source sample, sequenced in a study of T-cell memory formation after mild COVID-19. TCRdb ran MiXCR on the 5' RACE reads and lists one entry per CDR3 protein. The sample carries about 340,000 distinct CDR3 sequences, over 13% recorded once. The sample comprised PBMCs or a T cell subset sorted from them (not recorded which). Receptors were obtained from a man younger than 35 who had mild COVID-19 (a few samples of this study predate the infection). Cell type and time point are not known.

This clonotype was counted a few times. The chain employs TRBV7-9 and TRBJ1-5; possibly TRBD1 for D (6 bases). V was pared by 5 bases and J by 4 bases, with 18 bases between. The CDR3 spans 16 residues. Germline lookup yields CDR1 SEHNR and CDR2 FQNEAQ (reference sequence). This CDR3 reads CASSHQGNGINQPQHF. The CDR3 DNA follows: TGTGCCAGCAGCCATCAGGGGAACGGTATAAATCAGCCCCAGCATTTT.

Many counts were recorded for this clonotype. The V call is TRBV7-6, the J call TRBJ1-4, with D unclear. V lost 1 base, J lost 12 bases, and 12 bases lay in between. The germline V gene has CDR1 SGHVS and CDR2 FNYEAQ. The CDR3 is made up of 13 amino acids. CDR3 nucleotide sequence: TGTGCCAGCAGCTTAGGGGTCGATCGGGAACTGTTTTTT. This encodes CASSLGVDRELFF.

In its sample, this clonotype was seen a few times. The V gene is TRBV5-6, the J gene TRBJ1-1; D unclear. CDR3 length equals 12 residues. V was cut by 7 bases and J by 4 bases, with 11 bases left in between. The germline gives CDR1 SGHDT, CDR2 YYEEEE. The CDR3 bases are TGTGCCAGCTATATACTAGGCACTGAAGCTTTCTTT. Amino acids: CASYILGTEAFF.

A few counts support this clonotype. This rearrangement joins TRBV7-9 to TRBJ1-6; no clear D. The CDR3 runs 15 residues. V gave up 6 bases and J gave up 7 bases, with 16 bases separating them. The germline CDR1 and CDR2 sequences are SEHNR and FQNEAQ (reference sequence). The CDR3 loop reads CASRFDEAENSPLHF. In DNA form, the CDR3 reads TGTGCCAGCAGATTCGACGAGGCGGAGAATTCACCCCTCCACTTT.

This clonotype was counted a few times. CDR3 region: CASSLAKGNLYNEQFF. The DNA of the CDR3 is TGTGCCAGCAGCTTAGCGAAAGGGAACCTTTACAATGAGCAGTTCTTC. The chain joins TRBV7-6 to TRBJ2-1; D unclear. Trimming shortened V by 0 bases and J by 4 bases, and 13 bases separated the two germline ends. This CDR3 is built from 16 residues. The germline gives CDR1 SGHVS, CDR2 FNYEAQ. Complete variable domain (other parts from reference TRBV7-6 and TRBJ2-1): GAGVSQSPRYKVTKRGQDVALRCDPISGHVSLYWYRQALGQGPEFLTYFNYEAQQDKSGLPNDRFSAERPEGSISTLTIQRTEQRDSAMYRCASSLAKGNLYNEQFFGPGTRLTVL.

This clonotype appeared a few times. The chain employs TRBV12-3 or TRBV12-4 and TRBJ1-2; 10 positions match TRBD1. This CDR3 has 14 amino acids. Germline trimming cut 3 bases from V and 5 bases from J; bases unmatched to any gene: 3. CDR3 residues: CASSFRTGGYGYTF. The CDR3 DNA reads TGTGCCAGCAGTTTTCGGACAGGGGGGTATGGCTACACCTTC.

CDR3 DNA: TGTGCCAGCAGTTTGCTAGCGGGGGGCGGGAGAGATACGCAGTATTTT. It encodes CASSLLAGGGRDTQYF. The rearrangement joins TRBV27 to TRBJ2-3; the match to TRBD2 covers 11 bases. CDR1 MNHEY and CDR2 SMNVEV come from the germline V gene (reference sequence). Trimming cost V 3 bases and J 5 bases; bases outside gene matches: 7. CDR3 size: 16 residues.

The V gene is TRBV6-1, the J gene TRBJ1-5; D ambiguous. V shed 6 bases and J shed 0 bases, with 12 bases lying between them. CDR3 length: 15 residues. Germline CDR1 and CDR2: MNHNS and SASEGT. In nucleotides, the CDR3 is TGTGCCAGCAGGGGGAGGATCCGTAGCAATCAGCCCCAGCATTTT. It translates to CASRGRIRSNQPQHF.

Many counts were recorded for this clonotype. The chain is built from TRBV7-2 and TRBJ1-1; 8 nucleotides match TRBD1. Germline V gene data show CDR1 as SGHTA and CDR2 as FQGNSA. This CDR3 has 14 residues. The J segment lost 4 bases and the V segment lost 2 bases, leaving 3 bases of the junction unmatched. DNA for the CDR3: TGTGCCAGCAGCTTAAGACAGGGGACCACTGAAGCTTTCTTT. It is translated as CASSLRQGTTEAFF.

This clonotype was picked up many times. CDR3 nucleotide sequence: TGCAGCGTTGAAGTCTGGGGGAAGGGGGCCACAGATACGCAGTATTTT. Protein product: CSVEVWGKGATDTQYF. This sequence joins TRBV29-1 and TRBJ2-3, with TRBD1 matching over 7 bases. V lost 1 base and J lost 2; bases outside the gene matches: 9. CDR3 length: 16 amino acids. CDR1 is SQVTM and CDR2 is ANQGSEA in the germline V gene.

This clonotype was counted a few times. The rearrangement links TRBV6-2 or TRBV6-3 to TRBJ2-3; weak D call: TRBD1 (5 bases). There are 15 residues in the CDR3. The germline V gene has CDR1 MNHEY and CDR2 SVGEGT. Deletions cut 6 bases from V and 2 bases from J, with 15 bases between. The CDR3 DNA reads TGTGCCAGCAGCCCAGGCCAGGGCGCCACAGATACGCAGTATTTT. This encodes CASSPGQGATDTQYF.

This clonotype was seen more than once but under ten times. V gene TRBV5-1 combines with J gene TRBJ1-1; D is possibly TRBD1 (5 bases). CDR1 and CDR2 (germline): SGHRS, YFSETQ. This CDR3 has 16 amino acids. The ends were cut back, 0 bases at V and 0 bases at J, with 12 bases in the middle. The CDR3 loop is CASSLGSGTVNTEAFF. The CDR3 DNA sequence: TGCGCCAGCAGCTTGGGGTCGGGGACGGTGAACACTGAAGCTTTCTTT.

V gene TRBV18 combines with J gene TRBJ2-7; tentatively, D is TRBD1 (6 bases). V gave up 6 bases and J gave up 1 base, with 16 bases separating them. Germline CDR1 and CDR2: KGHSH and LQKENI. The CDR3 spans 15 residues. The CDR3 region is CASSTRQEPSYEQYF. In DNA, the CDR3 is TGTGCCAGCTCGACCCGACAGGAGCCATCCTACGAGCAGTACTTC.

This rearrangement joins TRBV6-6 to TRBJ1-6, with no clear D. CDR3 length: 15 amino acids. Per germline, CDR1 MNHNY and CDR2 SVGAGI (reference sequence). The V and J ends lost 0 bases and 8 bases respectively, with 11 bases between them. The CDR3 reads CASSYSIREDSPLHF. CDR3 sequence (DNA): TGTGCCAGCAGTTACTCGATTAGGGAGGATTCACCCCTCCACTTT.

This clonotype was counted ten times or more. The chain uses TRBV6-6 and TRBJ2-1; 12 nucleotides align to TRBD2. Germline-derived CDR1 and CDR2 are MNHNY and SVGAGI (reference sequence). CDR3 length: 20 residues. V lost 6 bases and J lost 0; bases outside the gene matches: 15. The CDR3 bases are TGTGCCAGCAGGAGTACTGATGGTCTAGCGGGGGGGAGCTCCTACAATGAGCAGTTCTTC. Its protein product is CASRSTDGLAGGSSYNEQFF.